The source of this T cell receptor beta chain is a study of post-analysis software for immune sequencing data. The study's findings and limits: Controls had lower frequencies than patients of about 5 TRBV segments, which included TRBV5-6, TRBV5-1 and TRBV20-1.

Trimming took off 8 bases at V and 5 bases at J, with 18 bases between the two ends. Germline V gene data show CDR1 as SGHAT and CDR2 as FQNNGV. This CDR3 region has 15 residues. A word on this clonotype: What it binds is unknown.

TCR beta libraries were prepared from cDNA with unique molecular identifiers. Once 1 to 10 million T cells were used, approximately 520,000 cDNA molecules resulted. TCRdb re-called the PCR reads with MiXCR, one entry per CDR3 protein. The sample has some 260,000 distinct CDR3 sequences, 35% to 40% seen once. The receptor's source is a girl aged 10-17 years with multiple sclerosis. What was sequenced was blood. The chain uses TRBV11-2 and TRBJ2-2; D could derive from TRBD1 or TRBD2 (6 bases each). Here the CDR3 reads CASRRLQGLTGELFF. The CDR3 region has the DNA TGTGCCAGCCGTCGATTACAGGGACTTACCGGGGAGCTGTTTTTT.